This T cell receptor (beta chain) was observed in a study of cytomegalovirus exposure and HLA in healthy donors. The CDR3 has 15 amino acids. The germline V gene has CDR1 LNHDA and CDR2 SQIVND (reference sequence). V lost 4 bases and J 4 bases, leaving 14 bases between the germline ends. Primers included in the PCR were 60 Vbeta and 13 Jbeta primers. TCRdb's copy holds only in-frame clones and misses some; the assay was immunoSEQ multiplex PCR. This sample has tens of thousands of clones, with roughly four fifths found just once. Findings and caveats of the study: High sensitivity and specificity were reportedly achieved when the classifier diagnosed cytomegalovirus status. Presence/absence analysis assumed near-uniform sequencing depth across donors. TRBV6-2, TRBV6-3 and other indistinguishable V segments were excluded.

Of note for this clone: Its antigen remains unknown.

V usage is TRBV19 and J usage is TRBJ1-5; possible D gene TRBD1, 5 bases. The receptor comes from a male donor in good health and CMV-seropositive. The sample comprised PBMCs. The CDR3 loop is CASSTQGLRNQPQHF. As DNA, the CDR3 is TGTGCCAGTAGTACCCAGGGCTTACGGAATCAGCCCCAGCATTTT. Drawing the rest from reference TRBV19 and TRBJ1-5, the complete variable domain is DGGITQSPKYLFRKEGQNVTLSCEQNLNHDAMYWYRQDPGQGLRLIYYSQIVNDFQKGDIAEGYSVSREKKESFPLTVTSAQKNPTAFYLCASSTQGLRNQPQHFGDGTRLSIL.